This record concerns one TCR beta chain sequence. Which antigen it targets is not known. No much larger clonotype is one base removed from it; base qualities were not supplied. Using the deep immunoSEQ assay, multiplex PCR amplified TCR CDR3 regions from genomic DNA. Genomic DNA extracted from each cell subset was distributed evenly over all wells of several immunoSEQ 96-well plates, and each plate served as one replicate. For sorted subsets, each replicate PCR was loaded with roughly 190 ng genomic DNA, equivalent to 25,000 to 30,000 T cell genomes. Purified libraries were quantified with a Qubit 3.0 fluorometer, sized on a Bioanalyzer 2100, and re-quantified with the KAPA Library Quantification kit. A separate single-read 150-cycle Illumina NextSeq 550 flow cell was used to sequence each immunoSEQ 96-well plate. Per the original workflow: The immunoSEQ output contained only junctional sequences without quality scores, so filtering could not match that applied to full-length reads. To assign V/J genes and CDR3, sequences were annotated against IMGT germline references using PyIR, a Python wrapper for IgBLAST v1.9. Reads with weak V/J assignments (E-value above 1e-6), missing CDR3, stop codons, out-of-frame junctions, or ambiguous translated residues were removed. V3J clonotypes were defined as sequences sharing an identical inferred V gene, J gene, and CDR3 amino acid sequence. Percentage overlap between repertoires was computed as shared unique clonotypes divided by the size of the smaller repertoire. Repertoire richness was assessed with RTK rarefaction, the Chao1 estimator, and Recon v2.1 estimates of unobserved clonotypes. Generation probabilities were computed with OLGA for all TCRbeta clonotypes obtained by the gDNA method from several donors. Imported from immuneACCESS, the table was reduced by TCRdb to in-frame sequences with V and J called. These copies leave out some clones; in studies compared against another copy, an unresolved V gene accounts for under half, and the cause of the remainder is not known. That table supplies the V and J calls and clone size; D and trimming were determined from the DNA. A total of approximately 400,000 clones appear in this sample, 90% to 98% of them only once. Jointly, the top ten make up 0.25% to 0.35% of the sample.

CDR1 LNHDA and CDR2 SQIVND were looked up in the germline V gene (reference sequence). Ends trimmed: V by 1 base, J by 11 bases; bases unmatched to a gene: 7. Reading from cysteine to phenylalanine, the CDR3 counts 15 amino acids. The read is trimmed to its CDR3 DNA, 45 bases read in frame from base 1. The data derive from a study of shared clonotypes between healthy human individuals (dated by TCRdb to the early 2020s). Background for the entire study: The cohort included three men and a couple of women between 18 and 49 years of age. To estimate repertoire size and how much clonotype sharing occurs between individuals, the study deeply sequenced the blood TCR repertoires of roughly 5 healthy adults. Leukapheresis yielded between about 0.8 and 8.9 billion PBMCs per donor. For each donor, three plates each were used for CD4 naive and CD4 memory, two plates were used for CD8 naive, and one plate was used for CD8 memory. To increase sequencing depth and limit assay-specific biases, TCR repertoire library preparation and sequencing were carried out by different laboratories using diverse techniques.

The study at large found these results: The genetic and exposure-history diversity represented was limited by the small number of donors. Naive subsets generally had larger estimated clonotype richness than memory subsets did. Based on pairwise subsampling, the degree of clonotype sharing among donors was expected to be affected by sequencing depth. Sampling was limited to blood, and TCR repertoires in tissue likely differ from TCR repertoires in blood. About 5% of naive CD4, roughly 3.5% of naive CD8, approximately 2% of memory CD4, and roughly 0.4% of memory CD8 clonotypes were shared across a few donors. Higher generation probabilities were observed for clonotypes shared by all four sorted-subset donors than for non-shared clonotypes. Even with the large sequencing depth, rarefaction of the sorted-subset datasets indicated that sequencing was incomplete.

Donors were healthy HIV-negative adults with no recently reported acute infections or vaccinations. Only Caucasian adults living in Nashville, Tennessee, USA were represented among the donors. CD8 memory samples were composed of magnetically selected CD45RO+ cells combined with CCR7-negative CD45RA+ effector memory (TemRA) cells. Blood was collected by leukapheresis, and PBMCs were isolated by Ficoll-Histopaque density gradient centrifugation and then cryopreserved in liquid nitrogen vapor phase. Analytical flow cytometry was used to check the purity and quantity of every magnetically sorted T cell population. Each sorted fraction had its genomic DNA isolated and then quantified by UV absorbance on a Nanodrop 2000c.

The sequenced material came from memory CD8+ T cells sorted from blood. The sample's cell subset or site label, decoded: CD45RO+ cells pooled with CCR7-negative TemRA cells. This TCR was recovered from a man younger than 40 in good health. The rearranged segments are TRBV19 and TRBJ2-4, with TRBD2 identical over 11 junction bases. The CDR3 region: CASSIGYSGRAVQYF. The nucleotide sequence is given as TGTGCCAGTAGTATAGGGTATAGCGGGAGGGCCGTTCAGTACTTC.